One sample yielded the 11 T cell receptor beta chains listed below, sequenced in a study of memory CD4+ T cells and cytomegalovirus serostatus (dated by TCRdb to the late 2010s). Library creation used the immunoSEQ multiplex PCR assay. TCRdb limited this immuneACCESS table to in-frame rearrangements with V and J called. A share of clones is missing; checked studies link under half to unresolved V genes, and the rest is unexplained. The sample records tens of thousands of clones, over 70% of which are singletons. The ten largest clones take up around 0.6% of the sample. Single viable CD3+CD4+CD8-CD45RO+ cells were sorted as memory CD4+ T cells on a FACSAria II. The sequenced sample consisted of memory CD4+ T cells from blood. All receptors derive from an adult in good health and CMV-seronegative.

This clone has a single count. The V and J genes are TRBV6-5 and TRBJ1-1; D is possibly TRBD1 (5 bases). The germline V gene encodes CDR1 MNHEY and CDR2 SVGAGI. Trimming took 4 bases from V and 1 from J, leaving 7 bases between them. This CDR3 is 13 amino acids long. The CDR3, as DNA: TGTGCCAGCAGTTCGGACAAGAACACTGAAGCTTTCTTT. It encodes CASSSDKNTEAFF.

J is TRBJ2-3 and V is TRBV6-6; D unresolved. CDR1 MNHNY and CDR2 SVGAGI come from the germline V gene (reference sequence). CDR3 length: 8 amino acids. The V and J ends lost 6 bases and 12 bases respectively, with 4 bases between them. DNA for the CDR3: TGTGCCAGCAGCGACCAGTATTTT. The encoded protein is CASSDQYF.

V gene TRBV5-6 combines with J gene TRBJ2-6; D unclear. Germline loops: CDR1 SGHDT, CDR2 YYEEEE. With 3 bases removed from V and 0 bases from J, the gap between germline ends came to 10 bases. This CDR3 spans 16 amino acids. This CDR3 reads CASSSRLPSGANVLTF. The CDR3 DNA reads TGTGCCAGCAGCTCTCGACTGCCCTCTGGGGCCAACGTCCTGACTTTC.

The chain employs TRBV6-5 and TRBJ2-7; D is perhaps TRBD2 (5 bases). Trimming removed 7 bases at V and 0 bases at J, with 10 bases between. Germline V gives CDR1 MNHEY, CDR2 SVGAGI. This CDR3 is 13 amino acids long. CDR3 nucleotide sequence: TGTGCCAGCACGTCGGGGAGCTCCTACGAGCAGTACTTC. Encoded protein: CASTSGSSYEQYF.

The J gene is TRBJ2-7, the V gene TRBV14; the D gene could be TRBD1 or TRBD2 (7 bases each). The CDR3 length is 16 residues. CDR1 SGHDN and CDR2 FVKESK come from the germline V gene. V dropped 2 bases and J dropped 2 bases, with 16 bases sitting between them. CDR3 region: CASSQRGPSGTYEQYF. The CDR3 nucleotides are TGTGCCAGCAGCCAAAGGGGGCCTAGCGGAACCTACGAGCAGTACTTC. Filled out from reference TRBV14 and TRBJ2-7, the complete variable domain reads EAGVTQFPSHSVIEKGQTVTLRCDPISGHDNLYWYRRVMGKEIKFLLHFVKESKQDESGMPNNRFLAERTGGTYSTLKVQPAELEDSGVYFCASSQRGPSGTYEQYFGPGTRLTVT.

This rearrangement joins TRBV6-1 to TRBJ1-6; D is unclear. V shed 6 bases and J shed 7 bases, with 10 bases lying between them. Germline V gives CDR1 MNHNS, CDR2 SASEGT. The CDR3 has 13 amino acids. The chain's CDR3 is CASRESWNSPLHF. For the CDR3, the DNA is TGTGCCAGCAGGGAGAGTTGGAATTCACCCCTCCACTTT.

The chain carries TRBV6-5 and TRBJ1-1, with D possibly matching TRBD1 (6 bases). V was shortened by 6 bases and J by 6 bases, with 14 bases between the two germline ends. CDR1 and CDR2 (germline): MNHEY, SVGAGI. The CDR3 has 13 residues. The CDR3, as DNA: TGTGCCAGCAGATTCTCCAGGGGATCTGAAGCTTTCTTT. It translates to CASRFSRGSEAFF.

The chain is built from TRBV19 and TRBJ1-6; D not certain. Germline V lookup: CDR1 LNHDA, CDR2 SQIVND (reference sequence). The CDR3 length is 13 residues. Trimming pared 6 bases from V and 7 bases from J, leaving 10 bases between. DNA for the CDR3: TGTGCCAGTAGGGAGGGCCTAAATTCACCCCTCCACTTT. Its protein product is CASREGLNSPLHF.

This clone was counted a few times. The chain carries TRBV10-1 and TRBJ1-1; TRBD1 might be the D (5 bases). Trimming removed 7 bases at V and 1 base at J, with 34 bases between. Germline V lookup: CDR1 WNHNN, CDR2 SYGVQD (reference sequence). CDR3 length: 21 residues. The chain's CDR3 is CASIPFPGPKKVRPTNTEAFF. CDR3 sequence (DNA): TGCGCCAGCATACCTTTCCCGGGGCCTAAAAAAGTAAGACCCACGAACACTGAAGCTTTCTTT.

The chain employs TRBV2 and TRBJ2-5, with unresolved D. CDR1 and CDR2 from the germline V gene are SNHLY and FYNNEI. CDR3 size: 14 residues. Trimming left V 4 bases short and J 2 bases short, with 11 bases between. The CDR3 loop is CASSVGRSQETQYF. CDR3 in DNA: TGTGCCAGCAGTGTTGGGCGGAGTCAAGAGACCCAGTACTTC.

CDR3 protein: CASSLTPPGKNTGELFF. The CDR3 DNA follows: TGTGCCAGCAGCTTAACCCCCCCAGGGAAGAACACCGGGGAGCTGTTTTTT. The chain recombines TRBV7-8 with TRBJ2-2, with D maybe TRBD1 (5 bases). Germline V gene lookup returns CDR1 SGHVS and CDR2 FQNEAQ. The CDR3 has 17 residues. The germline V and J ends were trimmed by 2 bases and 1 base, with 14 bases remaining between them.